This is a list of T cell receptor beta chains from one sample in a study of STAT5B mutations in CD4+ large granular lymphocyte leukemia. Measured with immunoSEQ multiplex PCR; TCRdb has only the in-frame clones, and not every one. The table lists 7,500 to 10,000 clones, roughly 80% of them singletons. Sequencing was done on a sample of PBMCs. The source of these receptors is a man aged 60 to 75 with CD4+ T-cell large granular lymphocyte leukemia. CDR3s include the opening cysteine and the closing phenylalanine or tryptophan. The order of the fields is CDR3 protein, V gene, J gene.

CDR3aa: CASSLALREQYF; v_gene: TRBV7-2; j_gene: TRBJ2-7
CDR3aa: CASSPPTDTQYF; v_gene: TRBV28; j_gene: TRBJ2-3
CDR3aa: CASTLTIRDSGTQYF; v_gene: TRBV27; j_gene: TRBJ2-3
CDR3aa: CASSLRDEQYF; v_gene: TRBV5-1; j_gene: TRBJ2-7
CDR3aa: CASSPDLGLSYNEQFF; v_gene: TRBV5-1; j_gene: TRBJ2-1
CDR3aa: CASSRQAAYEQYF; v_gene: TRBV2; j_gene: TRBJ2-7
CDR3aa: CASSLDRNTEAFF; v_gene: TRBV2; j_gene: TRBJ1-1
CDR3aa: CASSQGAAYSNQPQHF; v_gene: TRBV4-2; j_gene: TRBJ1-5
CDR3aa: CASSLRPLAGGPGEQYF; v_gene: TRBV11-2; j_gene: TRBJ2-7
CDR3aa: CASSQDMGSNQPQHF; v_gene: TRBV4-1; j_gene: TRBJ1-5
CDR3aa: CASSAQRSSYNEQFF; v_gene: TRBV2; j_gene: TRBJ2-1
CDR3aa: CASSLVGSTGELFF; v_gene: TRBV11-3; j_gene: TRBJ2-2
CDR3aa: CASSESSGANVLTF; v_gene: TRBV6-1; j_gene: TRBJ2-6
CDR3aa: CASRAQIMGTGELFF; v_gene: TRBV11-1; j_gene: TRBJ2-2
CDR3aa: CASSPTGSFETQYF; v_gene: TRBV11-2; j_gene: TRBJ2-5
CDR3aa: CASSWGPNTGELFF; v_gene: TRBV5-4; j_gene: TRBJ2-2
CDR3aa: CASMTDIAGVYHEQYF; v_gene: TRBV11-2; j_gene: TRBJ2-7
CDR3aa: CSVGKAPGAGGKSVNEQFF; v_gene: TRBV29-1; j_gene: TRBJ2-1
CDR3aa: CASRRGDTQYF; v_gene: TRBV10-2; j_gene: TRBJ2-3
CDR3aa: CANPPGLVSYNEQFF; v_gene: TRBV7-8; j_gene: TRBJ2-1
CDR3aa: CSRDGRYGYTF; v_gene: TRBV20-1; j_gene: TRBJ1-2
CDR3aa: CASNPPGGNEQYF; v_gene: TRBV7-3; j_gene: TRBJ2-7
CDR3aa: CASNQGGDEQYF; v_gene: TRBV10-2; j_gene: TRBJ2-7
CDR3aa: CASSLGGRTSTDTQYF; v_gene: TRBV7-2; j_gene: TRBJ2-3
CDR3aa: CASSNGLAEETQYF; v_gene: TRBV7-2; j_gene: TRBJ2-5
CDR3aa: CAISGVVAGADEQFF; v_gene: TRBV10-3; j_gene: TRBJ2-1
CDR3aa: CATSGQEAASVSGVNEQFF; v_gene: TRBV15; j_gene: TRBJ2-1
CDR3aa: CASQLGQVRGYNEQFF; v_gene: TRBV5-1; j_gene: TRBJ2-1
CDR3aa: CASSLAGRDRREQYF; v_gene: TRBV11-2; j_gene: TRBJ2-7
CDR3aa: CASRTSGGRGAQYF; v_gene: TRBV19; j_gene: TRBJ2-5
CDR3aa: CASSLTRGVDNEQFF; v_gene: TRBV7-9; j_gene: TRBJ2-1
CDR3aa: CASSRGLEVYEQYF; v_gene: TRBV4-3; j_gene: TRBJ2-7
CDR3aa: CASSFPGRTETQYF; v_gene: TRBV28; j_gene: TRBJ2-5
CDR3aa: CAISENTNTEAFF; v_gene: TRBV10-3; j_gene: TRBJ1-1
CDR3aa: CAISGTLTEGSDGYTF; v_gene: TRBV10-3; j_gene: TRBJ1-2
CDR3aa: CASILGGEVELFF; v_gene: TRBV21-1; j_gene: TRBJ2-2
CDR3aa: CASSKGGTGAYQPQHF; v_gene: TRBV21-1; j_gene: TRBJ1-5
CDR3aa: CASSILGQTYNEQFF; v_gene: TRBV19; j_gene: TRBJ2-1
CDR3aa: CAISDARDSSIQYF; v_gene: TRBV10-3; j_gene: TRBJ2-4
CDR3aa: CAWSGAENPIYEQYF; v_gene: TRBV30; j_gene: TRBJ2-7
CDR3aa: CASTPSGPRTIATNEKLFF; v_gene: TRBV28; j_gene: TRBJ1-4
CDR3aa: CASSRDREFQETQYF; v_gene: TRBV4-3; j_gene: TRBJ2-5
CDR3aa: CASGRAAIPGLAGVTYNEQFF; v_gene: TRBV12-5; j_gene: TRBJ2-1
CDR3aa: CASSSTGGSYNEQFF; v_gene: TRBV5-1; j_gene: TRBJ2-1
CDR3aa: CASRIREGGNIEQFF; v_gene: TRBV28; j_gene: TRBJ2-1
CDR3aa: CASSQDPAANYGYTF; v_gene: TRBV4-1; j_gene: TRBJ1-2
CDR3aa: CASSPLQGSYNEQFF; v_gene: TRBV5-4; j_gene: TRBJ2-1
CDR3aa: CASSRLYLRQGLTYEQYF; v_gene: TRBV28; j_gene: TRBJ2-7
CDR3aa: CASMSRGRVEKLFF; v_gene: TRBV27; j_gene: TRBJ1-4
CDR3aa: CASSLAGGDSPLHF; v_gene: TRBV5-1; j_gene: TRBJ1-6
CDR3aa: CASSQRGGGNTDTQYF; v_gene: TRBV14; j_gene: TRBJ2-3
CDR3aa: CASSQGLGQGEVRNTIYF; v_gene: TRBV4-2; j_gene: TRBJ1-3
CDR3aa: CASRGPGDTIYF; v_gene: TRBV6-4; j_gene: TRBJ1-3
CDR3aa: CASSFRSGLKNEQFF; v_gene: TRBV7-2; j_gene: TRBJ2-1
CDR3aa: CASSAGTGATRTVTDTQYF; v_gene: TRBV28; j_gene: TRBJ2-3
CDR3aa: CASATRDRPYEQYF; v_gene: TRBV19; j_gene: TRBJ2-7
CDR3aa: CASSGNFGSEQFF; v_gene: TRBV6-4; j_gene: TRBJ2-1